The clone carrying this T cell receptor beta chain was detected only a few times. Its antigen remains unknown. Constant-region reverse primers amplified full-length variable regions, followed by semi-nested Nested Universal Primer A PCR. TCRdb re-analysed the 5' RACE reads in MiXCR, keeping a single row per CDR3 protein. The sample has around 55,000 distinct CDR3 sequences, around 21% seen once; the top ten hold roughly 3.5%. Study outcomes and limitations: The TCR gene usage of tumor memory CD4+ T cells clustered together with blood and lymph node memory CD4+ cells and with lymph node naive CD4+ cells. Tumor Treg TCRs overlapped most with tumor naive CD4+ cells. The larger-cohort validation was restricted to a single TCR beta V-J rearrangement rather than whole repertoires.

The sorted Tregs were CD4+CD25+CD127-/low cells. The source of this sequence is a female donor with breast cancer. The specimen sequenced was tumor-infiltrating Tregs sorted from the breast tumor.

The CDR3 loop is CASSFRWGAKNIQYF. The CDR3 coding sequence is TGTGCCAGCAGTTTTCGATGGGGTGCCAAAAACATTCAGTACTTC. V is TRBV28 and J is TRBJ2-4; D not resolved. This CDR3 has 15 residues. Between the trimmed V and J ends, which lost 3 bases and 1 base, there was a span of 10 bases. Germline CDR1 is MDHEN and CDR2 is SYDVKM.